This TCR beta chain stems from a study of T cell changes during pregnancy in multiple sclerosis. Assay: immunoSEQ multiplex PCR; the TCRdb copy retains only in-frame clones and omits some. The sample gives around 130,000 clones, roughly 95% of which show up once; more than 0.4% is in the top ten. CDR1 is MNHNS, CDR2 SASEGT, per germline. V lost 3 bases and J lost 4, with 10 bases in between. The length of the CDR3 is 15 residues. The starting material was peripheral blood, obtained after pregnancy. This chain uses TRBV6-1 with TRBJ2-6, with D possibly being TRBD2 (6 bases). The sequence came from a female donor with multiple sclerosis, enrolled in a pregnancy study. The CDR3 region is CASSDGGSGANVLTF. The DNA of the CDR3 is TGTGCCAGCAGTGATGGAGGGTCAGGGGCCAACGTCCTGACTTTC.